One sample yielded the 25 T cell receptor beta chains listed below, sequenced in a study of healthy donors' naive CD4 and CD8 T cells. Starting from approximately 500 ng of total RNA, TCR libraries were made with linear amplification. TCRdb ran MiXCR on the reads and lists one entry per CDR3 protein. The sample lists around 180,000 distinct CDR3 sequences; 65% to 75% were seen once. Sequencing was done on a sample of naive CD4+ and CD8+ T cells sorted from blood, pooled from several donors. The source of these receptors is a pool of human donors in good health; the sample pools cells from several healthy donors.

The sample holds a few counts of this clonotype. CDR3 sequence reads: CATWEASGNTIYF. The CDR3 nucleotides read TGTGCTACCTGGGAGGCCTCTGGAAACACCATATATTTT. The chain is built from TRBV6-5 and TRBJ1-3; D is undetermined. There are 13 residues in the CDR3. Germline V gene data show CDR1 as MNHEY and CDR2 as SVGAGI.

The chain employs TRBV29-1 and TRBJ1-1; D unresolved. V lost 8 bases and J 1 base, leaving 14 bases between the germline ends. Germline lookup yields CDR1 SQVTM and CDR2 ANQGSEA. CDR3 length: 13 residues. The CDR3 DNA reads as TGCAGCTCCCGAAAGGTGGGGAACACTGAAGCTTTCTTT. Translated, it gives CSSRKVGNTEAFF.

V gene TRBV6-1 combines with J gene TRBJ1-2, with D unresolved. The CDR3 sequence is 13 residues long. V dropped 8 bases and J dropped 6 bases, with 16 bases sitting between them. In germline, CDR1 is MNHNS, CDR2 SASEGT. This chain's CDR3 is CASCEPRSDGYTF. DNA of the CDR3: TGTGCCAGCTGCGAGCCCCGCTCCGATGGCTACACCTTC.

The chain uses TRBV30 and TRBJ2-7; either TRBD1 or TRBD2 may fit D (5 bases each). In germline, CDR1 is GTSNPN, CDR2 SVGIG (reference sequence). Trimming took 3 bases from V and 2 from J, leaving 20 bases between them. The CDR3 totals 16 residues. CDR3 nucleotides: TGTGCCTGGAGCGAACGGGGTCACAGGAGAGCCTACGAGCAGTACTTC. It yields the protein CAWSERGHRRAYEQYF.

This chain uses TRBV27 with TRBJ2-7; either TRBD1 or TRBD2 may fit D (5 bases each). The CDR3 contains 15 residues. Looked up from germline, CDR1 is MNHEY and CDR2 is SMNVEV (reference sequence). With 5 bases removed from V and 5 bases from J, the gap between germline ends came to 19 bases. The CDR3 DNA reads as TGTGCCAGCAGTACCTGGAGGCAGGGTACCGACGAGCAGTACTTC. It codes for CASSTWRQGTDEQYF.

The rearrangement uses TRBV27 and TRBJ1-1; D gene ambiguous. Germline V gives CDR1 MNHEY, CDR2 SMNVEV (reference sequence). This CDR3 contains 13 residues. The germline V and J ends were trimmed by 3 bases and 1 base, with 6 bases remaining between them. The CDR3 DNA follows: TGTGCCAGCAGTTTCCTCGAGAACACTGAAGCTTTCTTT. It codes for CASSFLENTEAFF.

The rearrangement uses TRBV29-1 and TRBJ2-7, with a tentative D call TRBD1 (6 bases). The CDR3 consists of 13 residues. Germline CDR1 and CDR2: SQVTM and ANQGSEA. With 3 bases removed from V and 3 bases from J, the gap between germline ends came to 12 bases. The CDR3 sequence is CSVEQGSDYEQYF. CDR3 sequence (DNA): TGCAGCGTTGAGCAGGGGTCGGACTACGAGCAGTACTTC.

This chain links TRBV19 with TRBJ2-3; the D gene is possibly TRBD2 (5 bases). CDR3 length equals 12 residues. Germline V gene sequence: CDR1 LNHDA, CDR2 SQIVND (reference sequence). Trimming removed 10 bases from V and 4 bases from J, with 12 bases in between. CDR3 DNA sequence: TGTGCCACCGGGGAGACGGCAGATACGCAGTATTTT. Protein sequence: CATGETADTQYF.

The rearrangement joins TRBV29-1 to TRBJ2-7; the D is unclear. Germline V CDR1 and CDR2: SQVTM, ANQGSEA. Trimming took off 7 bases at V and 3 bases at J, with 10 bases between the two ends. The CDR3 covers 11 residues. CDR3 sequence reads: CSARTFYEQYF. Written as DNA, the CDR3 is TGCAGCGCCCGGACCTTCTACGAGCAGTACTTC.

This clonotype was seen a handful of times. The rearrangement links TRBV6-5 to TRBJ2-1; TRBD2 matches 10 bases. With V trimmed by 5 bases and J by 8 bases, 6 bases remained unmatched. There are 14 residues in the CDR3. The germline CDR1 and CDR2 sequences are MNHEY and SVGAGI. CDR3 coding DNA: TGTGCCAGCAGTCGTTCTAGCGGGAGTGATGAGCAGTTCTTC. The encoded protein is CASSRSSGSDEQFF.

The chain links TRBV6-1 to TRBJ2-1, with TRBD2 identical over 10 bases. Trimming cost V 7 bases and J 9 bases; bases outside gene matches: 12. The CDR3 is 15 residues long. Germline CDR1 reads MNHNS; CDR2 reads SASEGT. CDR3 DNA sequence: TGTGCCAGCATTCGATCGGCTAGCGGGAGAAGTGAGCAGTTCTTC. This sequence encodes CASIRSASGRSEQFF.

The CDR3 protein is CAWSVMGTGHTDTQYF. CDR3 DNA: TGTGCCTGGAGTGTTATGGGGACAGGTCACACAGATACGCAGTATTTT. V gene TRBV30 combines with J gene TRBJ2-3, with 8 bases lining up with TRBD1. V lost 0 bases, J lost 2 bases, and 7 bases stayed unmatched. The CDR3 has 16 amino acids. Germline CDR1 is GTSNPN and CDR2 is SVGIG (reference sequence).

The table lists this clonotype with a count of one. The V gene is TRBV29-1, the J gene TRBJ1-2, with 9 bases aligning to TRBD1. With V trimmed by 8 bases and J by 1 base, 8 bases remained unmatched. This CDR3 region has 14 residues. Germline CDR1 reads SQVTM; CDR2 reads ANQGSEA. Here the CDR3 DNA reads TGCAGCTTTAAAAGGACAGGGGTTAACTATGGCTACACCTTC. It encodes CSFKRTGVNYGYTF. Together with reference TRBV29-1 and TRBJ1-2, the CDR3 gives the full variable domain: SAVISQKPSRDICQRGTSLTIQCQVDSQVTMMFWYRQQPGQSLTLIATANQGSEATYESGFVIDKFPISRPNLTFSTLTVSNMSPEDSSIYLCSFKRTGVNYGYTFGSGTRLTVV.

This chain connects TRBV6-5 to TRBJ2-1, with 7 bases aligning to TRBD1. CDR1 MNHEY and CDR2 SVGAGI come from the germline V gene. CDR3 length equals 15 residues. V lost 6 bases and J lost 3; bases outside the gene matches: 8. The CDR3 nucleotides read TGTGCCAGCAGGACAGGGAATGCTCTCTACAATGAGCAGTTCTTC. Its protein is CASRTGNALYNEQFF.

The J gene is TRBJ2-1, the V gene TRBV19; D uncertain. The CDR3 length is 13 residues. Germline V CDR1 and CDR2: LNHDA, SQIVND (reference sequence). Trimming removed 6 bases from V and 2 bases from J, with 8 bases in between. CDR3 residues: CASRESPYNEQFF. For the CDR3, the DNA is TGTGCCAGTAGGGAGAGCCCCTACAATGAGCAGTTCTTC.

In DNA, the CDR3 is TGTGCCAGTAGCGCGCGACTAGCGGGAGGTAGTGAGCAGTTCTTC. Its translation is CASSARLAGGSEQFF. The chain uses TRBV19 and TRBJ2-1, with 13 bases identical to TRBD2. The CDR3 loop spans 15 amino acids. From germline, CDR1 is LNHDA and CDR2 SQIVND (reference sequence). V trimming: 6 bases; J trimming: 9 bases; junction bases outside the gene matches: 8.

Details on this clonotype: Mismatch with germline at one junction end may stem from a read error. This rearrangement joins TRBV7-2 to TRBJ2-1; D is ambiguous. CDR3 length equals 16 residues. CDR1 is SGHTA and CDR2 is FQGNSA in the germline V gene. CDR3 region: CASSLGFLRSYNEQFF. The CDR3, as DNA: TGTGCCAGCAGTTTAGGGTTTTTGAGGTCCTACAATGAGCAGTTCTTC.

The CDR3, as DNA: TGTGCCAGCAGTGAACGGCGGGCTAGCACAGATACGCAGTATTTT. This codes for CASSERRASTDTQYF. The rearrangement uses TRBV2 and TRBJ2-3, with D perhaps TRBD2 (5 bases). V was cut by 2 bases and J by 0 bases, with 9 bases left in between. The CDR3 runs to 15 residues. Per germline, CDR1 SNHLY and CDR2 FYNNEI.

The gene calls are TRBV4-2 and TRBJ2-3; 8 positions agree with TRBD2. Germline-derived CDR1 and CDR2 are LGHNA and YNFKEQ. Unmatched junction bases numbered 9, after V lost 4 bases and J lost 6 bases. The CDR3 consists of 15 residues. The CDR3 spells CASSRGLAGEDTQYF. The CDR3 region has the DNA TGTGCCAGCAGCCGCGGACTAGCTGGAGAGGATACGCAGTATTTT.

This clonotype has more than one count but fewer than ten. The chain employs TRBV19 and TRBJ2-7; D is undetermined. CDR3 length: 11 residues. The V gene lost 5 bases and the J gene lost 2 bases, with 4 bases spanning the gap. CDR1 LNHDA and CDR2 SQIVND come from the germline V gene (reference sequence). CDR3: CASSDAYEQYF. As DNA, the CDR3 is TGTGCCAGTAGTGACGCCTACGAGCAGTACTTC.

The chain employs TRBV5-4 and TRBJ2-1; the D call may be TRBD1 or TRBD2 (5 bases each). This CDR3 contains 14 residues. With 2 bases removed from V and 5 bases from J, the gap between germline ends came to 11 bases. Per the germline V gene, CDR1 is SGHNT and CDR2 is YYREEE (reference sequence). CDR3 amino acids: CASSFLGPHNEQFF. The CDR3 bases are TGTGCCAGCAGCTTTCTGGGACCCCACAATGAGCAGTTCTTC.

Regarding this clonotype: A much larger clone lies one base from this, so it may be a read error. V usage is TRBV7-2 and J usage is TRBJ2-7; D unclear. The CDR3 is 11 amino acids. V lost 2 bases and J 5 bases, leaving 4 bases between the germline ends. The germline CDR1 and CDR2 sequences are SGHTA and FQGNSA. The CDR3 loop reads CASSLTHEQYF. Here the CDR3 DNA reads TGTGCCAGCAGCTTAACCCACGAGCAGTACTTC.

This clonotype was detected a few times. This chain links TRBV29-1 with TRBJ2-7; 7 positions agree with TRBD1. The CDR3 consists of 13 residues. Germline V lookup: CDR1 SQVTM, CDR2 ANQGSEA. With V trimmed by 6 bases and J by 2 bases, 7 bases remained unmatched. The CDR3 region has the DNA TGCAGCGTGGCCCCGACAGGGCCCTACGAGCAGTACTTC. Translating gives CSVAPTGPYEQYF.

The chain uses TRBV5-1 and TRBJ2-3; 7 nucleotides match TRBD1. Losses at the gene ends were 4 bases for V and 4 bases for J; bases not matched to a gene: 3. The CDR3 spans 13 residues. The V gene's germline CDR1 is SGHRS and CDR2 YFSETQ. The CDR3 here is CASSGQGADTQYF. In DNA, the CDR3 is TGCGCCAGCAGCGGCCAGGGGGCAGATACGCAGTATTTT. Based on the CDR3 plus reference TRBV5-1 and TRBJ2-3, the full variable domain is KAGVTQTPRYLIKTRGQQVTLSCSPISGHRSVSWYQQTPGQGLQFLFEYFSETQRNKGNFPGRFSGRQFSNSRSEMNVSTLELGDSALYLCASSGQGADTQYFGPGTRLTVL.

This clonotype was counted a few times. The chain carries TRBV29-1 and TRBJ2-2, with 14 bases that match TRBD2. V lost 5 bases and J lost 4; bases outside the gene matches: 9. Germline CDR1 SQVTM, CDR2 ANQGSEA. The CDR3 has 17 residues. The CDR3, as DNA: TGCAGCGTTTATGGGACTAGCGGGAGAGGGGGCACCGGGGAGCTGTTTTTT. Translated: CSVYGTSGRGGTGELFF.